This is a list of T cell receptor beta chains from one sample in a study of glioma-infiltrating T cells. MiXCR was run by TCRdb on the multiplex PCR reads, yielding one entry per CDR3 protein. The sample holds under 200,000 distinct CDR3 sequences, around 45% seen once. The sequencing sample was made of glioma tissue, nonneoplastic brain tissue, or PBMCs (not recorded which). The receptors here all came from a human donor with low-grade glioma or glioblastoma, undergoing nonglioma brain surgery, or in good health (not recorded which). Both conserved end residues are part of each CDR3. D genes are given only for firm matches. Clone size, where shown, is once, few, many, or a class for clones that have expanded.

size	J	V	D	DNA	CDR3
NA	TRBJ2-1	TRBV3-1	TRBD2	TGTGCCAGAAGCCATACTAGCGGGAGATGGGAGCAGTTCTTC	CARSHTSGRWEQFF
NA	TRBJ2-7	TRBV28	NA	TGTGCCAGCAGTTCCCAATCTAATCTCCAGGGCTCCTACGAGCAGTACTTC	CASSSQSNLQGSYEQYF
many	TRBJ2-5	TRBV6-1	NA	TGTGCCAGCAGTCGGGGACGCGAATGGCAAGAGACCCAGTACTTC	CASSRGREWQETQYF
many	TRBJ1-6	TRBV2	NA	TGTGCCAGCAGTGACACAAATATTTCACCCCTCCACTTT	CASSDTNISPLHF
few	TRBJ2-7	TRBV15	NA	TGTGCCACCAGCAGGTCGGATGGCCCCGGGTTCGAGCAGTACTTC	CATSRSDGPGFEQYF
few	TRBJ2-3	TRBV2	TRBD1	TGTGCCAGCAGGCAGGGGGCCAGAGGCACAGATACGCAGTATTTT	CASRQGARGTDTQYF
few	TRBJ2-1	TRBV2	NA	TGTGCCAGCATGGGAGGGGGCTCCTACAATGAGCAGTTCTTC	CASMGGGSYNEQFF
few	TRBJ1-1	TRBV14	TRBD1	TGTGCCAGCAGCCTAAACAGGGGGCGGACTGAAGCTTTCTTT	CASSLNRGRTEAFF
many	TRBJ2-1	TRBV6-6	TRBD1	TGTGCCAGCAGTTACTCGGACAGGGCAAACAATGAGCAGTTCTTC	CASSYSDRANNEQFF
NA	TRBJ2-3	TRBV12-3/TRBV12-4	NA	TGTGCCAGCACCATCGGGAGCACAGATACGCAGTATTTT	CASTIGSTDTQYF
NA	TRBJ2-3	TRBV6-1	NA	TGTCTCACCAGCCGGGGAAGCACAGATACGCAGTATTTT	CLTSRGSTDTQYF
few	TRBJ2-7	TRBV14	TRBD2	TGTGCCAGCAGCCCCGGGACTAGCGTTGCCTACGAGCAGTACTTC	CASSPGTSVAYEQYF
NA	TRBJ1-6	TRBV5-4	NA	TGTGCCAGCAGCTTGGGTTCGGGTTTCGCCCAGGGCAATTCACCCCTCCACTTT	CASSLGSGFAQGNSPLHF
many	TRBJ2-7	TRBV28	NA	TGTGCCAGCAGTTTAGGCAGGTCGGACGAGCAGTACTTC	CASSLGRSDEQYF
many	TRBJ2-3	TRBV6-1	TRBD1	TGTGCCAGCAGTCCCTCCGGGACAGGGGAGGTTGGCACAGATACGCAGTATTTT	CASSPSGTGEVGTDTQYF
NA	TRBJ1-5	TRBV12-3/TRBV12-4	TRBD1	TGTGCCAGCAGTTTTGGGTCCACAGGGGATCAGCCCCAGCATTTT	CASSFGSTGDQPQHF
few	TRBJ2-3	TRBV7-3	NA	TGTGCCAGCAGCCCGCTCGCCTCCACAGATACGCAGTATTTT	CASSPLASTDTQYF
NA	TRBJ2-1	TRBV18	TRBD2	TGTGCCAGCTCAACATCGGGAGGGACCTACAATGAGCAGTTCTTC	CASSTSGGTYNEQFF
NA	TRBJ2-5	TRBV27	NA	TGTGCCAGCAGTTTATCGGGGGGAGAGCCTCCAAAGACCCAGTACTTC	CASSLSGGEPPKTQYF
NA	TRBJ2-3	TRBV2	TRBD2	TGTGCCAGGACTAGCGGGACACATACGCAGTATTTT	CARTSGTHTQYF
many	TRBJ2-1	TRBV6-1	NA	TGTGCCAGCAGAAAGGACTTTAAGACCTACAATGAGCAGTTCTTC	CASRKDFKTYNEQFF
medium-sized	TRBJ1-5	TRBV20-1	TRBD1	TGCAGTGCTAGCCTCCGCCAGGGGGCTGGGAATCAGCCCCAGCATTTT	CSASLRQGAGNQPQHF
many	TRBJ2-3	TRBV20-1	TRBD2	TGCAGTGCTAGCGCCTATAGCGGGTTTAGCACAGATACGCAGTATTTT	CSASAYSGFSTDTQYF
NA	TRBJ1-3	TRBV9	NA	TGTGCCAGCGGTTTAAAGGCGTCTGGAAACACCATATATTTT	CASGLKASGNTIYF
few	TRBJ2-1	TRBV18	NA	TGTGCCAGCTCACCTGGTAGCGGTATATCCAATGAGCAGTTCTTC	CASSPGSGISNEQFF
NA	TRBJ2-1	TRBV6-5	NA	TGCGCCAGCAGTGTCTACTCCGAGCAGTTCTTC	CASSVYSEQFF
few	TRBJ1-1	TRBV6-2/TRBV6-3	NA	TGTGCCAGTAGTTTTTCGACAGATACTGAAGCTTTCTTT	CASSFSTDTEAFF
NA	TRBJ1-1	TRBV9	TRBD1	TGTGCCAGCGGGACAGGGCTGAACACTGAAGCTTTCTTT	CASGTGLNTEAFF